The 2 T cell receptor beta chains listed next were all sequenced from one sample in a study of cytomegalovirus exposure and HLA in healthy donors. The PCR employed 60 Vbeta primers together with 13 Jbeta primers. This table comes from immunoSEQ multiplex PCR, and its TCRdb copy is limited to in-frame clones, with some not included. Among roughly 190,000 clones listed, roughly 73% were seen once. Sequenced: PBMCs. All receptors come from a female donor in good health and CMV-seronegative.

The chain links TRBV5-1 to TRBJ1-5, with 10 positions matching TRBD1. CDR3 length equals 14 residues. In germline, CDR1 is SGHRS, CDR2 YFSETQ. With V trimmed by 4 bases and J by 6 bases, 4 bases remained unmatched. The CDR3 bases are TGCGCCAGCAGCATGACAGGGGGCGGTCAGCCCCAGCATTTT. This encodes CASSMTGGGQPQHF.

The chain couples TRBV4-3 to TRBJ2-3, with a possible D match to TRBD2 (6 bases). CDR3 length equals 13 residues. Trimming removed 1 base from V and 4 bases from J, with 6 bases in between. From germline, CDR1 is LGHNA and CDR2 YSLEER. The CDR3 sequence: CASSQVAADTQYF. In nucleotides, the CDR3 is TGCGCCAGCAGCCAAGTAGCGGCAGATACGCAGTATTTT.